Below, one T cell receptor (beta chain) is given with its context. Its specificity is not known. The PCR ran on 60 Vbeta and 13 Jbeta primers. Sequencing used immunoSEQ multiplex PCR; TCRdb keeps in-frame clones, though not all of them. The data show roughly 80,000 clones, and the top ten clones hold 0.45% to 0.7%. The source of the sample is a study of cytomegalovirus exposure and HLA in healthy donors. On the study more broadly: The study placed 80% to 90% of its 350 to 450 genotyped donors in the Caucasian-associated ancestry cluster.

Study-wide results and caveats: Diagnosis of cytomegalovirus status made by the classifier reportedly showed high specificity and sensitivity.

Sequencing used PBMCs. The sequence derives from a man aged 50 to 60 in good health and CMV-seronegative.

As DNA, the CDR3 is TGTGCCAGCAGCTCCTCCCCGACAGGGGGCGTGTTGGAGACCCAGTACTTC. It is translated as CASSSSPTGGVLETQYF. V gene TRBV7-6 combines with J gene TRBJ2-5; 10 bases are a match to TRBD1. Germline CDR1 SGHVS, CDR2 FNYEAQ. The CDR3 totals 17 residues. J lost 5 bases, V lost 4 bases, and 13 bases had no gene match.